One sample yielded the 20 T cell receptor beta chains listed below, sequenced in a study of blood T cell repertoires in COVID-19. The assay was immunoSEQ multiplex PCR, and TCRdb's table has in-frame clones only and misses some. The data hold 200,000 or so clones, with 82% observed a single time. Sequences were obtained from peripheral blood. The receptors come from a human donor with acute or convalescent COVID-19. The donor label of this sample is uncertain.

The gene calls are TRBV3-1 (or the pseudogene TRBV3-2) and TRBJ2-3; D is possibly TRBD2 (5 bases). With 5 bases removed from V and 3 bases from J, the gap between germline ends came to 12 bases. Germline-derived CDR1 and CDR2 are LGHDT and YNNKEL (reference sequence). The CDR3 sequence is 14 residues long. In DNA form, the CDR3 reads TGTGCCAGCAGCTCGGGATGGCTAACAGATACGCAGTATTTT. Amino acid sequence: CASSSGWLTDTQYF.

The rearrangement links TRBV2 to TRBJ1-3; possibly TRBD1 for D (6 bases). In germline, CDR1 is SNHLY, CDR2 FYNNEI. The CDR3 consists of 16 residues. Trimming pared 6 bases from V and 1 base from J, leaving 16 bases between. DNA of the CDR3: TGTGCCAGCAGAACCGACAGGTCCCTTTCTGGAAACACCATATATTTT. Amino acids: CASRTDRSLSGNTIYF. Drawing the rest from reference TRBV2 and TRBJ1-3, the complete variable domain is EPEVTQTPSHQVTQMGQEVILRCVPISNHLYFYWYRQILGQKVEFLVSFYNNEISEKSEIFDDQFSVERPDGSNFTLKIRSTKLEDSAMYFCASRTDRSLSGNTIYFGEGSWLTVV.

This chain joins TRBV7-9 and TRBJ1-1; possible D gene TRBD1, 5 bases. The CDR3 is 13 residues long. Germline-derived CDR1 and CDR2 are SEHNR and FQNEAQ (reference sequence). V lost 2 bases, J lost 3 bases, and 7 bases lay in between. The CDR3 DNA reads as TGTGCCAGCAGCTTACGGGGGGACACTGAAGCTTTCTTT. Its translation is CASSLRGDTEAFF.

The V gene is TRBV4-1, the J gene TRBJ2-6, with D perhaps matching TRBD2 (6 bases). The V gene lost 0 bases and the J gene lost 0 bases, with 18 bases spanning the gap. Germline loops: CDR1 MGHRA, CDR2 YSYEKL. The CDR3 length is 20 residues. CDR3 protein: CASSQDYLGTPVSGANVLTF. The CDR3 coding sequence is TGCGCCAGCAGCCAAGATTACTTAGGGACTCCGGTCTCTGGGGCCAACGTCCTGACTTTC.

This chain connects TRBV7-9 to TRBJ1-5, with D possibly being TRBD1 (6 bases). V lost 5 bases to trimming and J lost 7 bases, with 15 bases between them. Looked up from germline, CDR1 is SEHNR and CDR2 is FQNEAQ (reference sequence). CDR3 length equals 14 residues. CDR3 in amino acids: CASSLTTGPQPQHF. The CDR3 DNA is TGTGCCAGCAGCCTAACGACAGGACCCCAGCCCCAGCATTTT.

The chain carries TRBV29-1 and TRBJ2-5, with TRBD2 matching 12 bases. Germline values: CDR1 SQVTM, CDR2 ANQGSEA. The CDR3 sequence is 13 residues long. With 5 bases clipped from V and 5 bases from J, the junction kept 3 bases outside the gene matches. The CDR3 region has the DNA TGCAGCGTTCGGACTAGCGGGATGGAGACCCAGTACTTC. Residues: CSVRTSGMETQYF.

The chain employs TRBV5-1 and TRBJ2-3; 8 bases align to TRBD2. Germline V lookup: CDR1 SGHRS, CDR2 YFSETQ. This CDR3 has 15 amino acids. V was pared by 3 bases and J by 0 bases, with 3 bases of the junction left unmatched. The CDR3 loop is CASSSGGPSTDTQYF. CDR3 DNA: TGCGCCAGCAGCTCGGGGGGGCCTAGCACAGATACGCAGTATTTT.

This chain joins TRBV5-4 and TRBJ2-3, with 8 bases lining up with TRBD2. CDR3 length equals 15 residues. Germline CDR1 is SGHNT and CDR2 is YYREEE (reference sequence). The J segment lost 6 bases and the V segment lost 4 bases, leaving 10 bases of the junction unmatched. The CDR3 is CASSRSGTMGDTQYF. The DNA for the CDR3 is TGTGCCAGCAGCCGTAGCGGGACCATGGGGGATACGCAGTATTTT.

This chain links TRBV18 with TRBJ2-7; D is unresolved. The CDR3 runs 13 residues. CDR1 is KGHSH and CDR2 is LQKENI in the germline V gene. V was shortened by 2 bases and J by 3 bases, with 8 bases between the two germline ends. The CDR3 is CASSPTQNYEQYF. CDR3 bases: TGTGCCAGCTCACCAACCCAGAACTACGAGCAGTACTTC. Looking up the rest from reference TRBV18 and TRBJ2-7 gives the full variable domain: NAGVMQNPRHLVRRRGQEARLRCSPMKGHSHVYWYRQLPEEGLKFMVYLQKENIIDESGMPKERFSAEFPKEGPSILRIQQVVRGDSAAYFCASSPTQNYEQYFGPGTRLTVT.

The gene calls are TRBV30 and TRBJ2-7; tentative D call: TRBD1 (5 bases). The CDR3 contains 12 residues. The germline gives CDR1 GTSNPN, CDR2 SVGIG (reference sequence). Deletions cut 0 bases from V and 3 bases from J, with 6 bases between. CDR3 loop: CAWSVQGYEQYF. CDR3 coding DNA: TGTGCCTGGAGTGTTCAGGGCTACGAGCAGTACTTC.

The chain combines TRBV7-8 with TRBJ2-1; D may be TRBD2 (5 bases). The germline V gene has CDR1 SGHVS and CDR2 FQNEAQ. The CDR3 has 14 amino acids. Trimming removed 5 bases from V and 8 bases from J, with 16 bases in between. CDR3 bases: TGTGCCAGCAGCCCTAAGGGAGTGGTCGATGAGCAGTTCTTC. It encodes CASSPKGVVDEQFF.

V is TRBV7-6 and J is TRBJ2-5; D is unclear. Germline assignment: CDR1 SGHVS and CDR2 FNYEAQ. Trimming left V 1 base short and J 2 bases short, with 5 bases between. This CDR3 spans 13 amino acids. The CDR3 DNA follows: TGTGCCAGCAGCTTAGTCAGACAAGAGACCCAGTACTTC. It is translated as CASSLVRQETQYF.

The chain recombines TRBV6-5 with TRBJ2-1; 7 bases align to TRBD1. V was pared by 2 bases and J by 5 bases, with 6 bases of the junction left unmatched. The CDR3 runs to 15 residues. CDR1 MNHEY and CDR2 SVGAGI come from the germline V gene. This chain's CDR3 is CASSYRGLRNNEQFF. The CDR3 nucleotides are TGTGCCAGCAGTTACAGGGGGCTGCGGAACAATGAGCAGTTCTTC.

The chain links TRBV10-3 to TRBJ2-1; 8 nucleotides agree with TRBD1. V was clipped by 9 bases and J by 1 base; unmatched bases: 5. The CDR3 spans 14 residues. Germline V gene sequence: CDR1 ENHRY, CDR2 SYGVKD. The CDR3 nucleotides read TGTGCCATTGCTGGACAGGGTTCCTACAATGAGCAGTTCTTC. Translation gives CAIAGQGSYNEQFF.

The chain employs TRBV6-6 and TRBJ2-1; D is unclear. Trimming shortened V by 5 bases and J by 2 bases, and 10 bases separated the two germline ends. The CDR3 covers 14 residues. Germline CDR1 reads MNHNY; CDR2 reads SVGAGI (reference sequence). CDR3: CASSPSLPYNEQFF. The CDR3 nucleotides read TGTGCCAGCAGTCCTAGTCTACCCTACAATGAGCAGTTCTTC.

The CDR3 sequence is CASSLGDNLQETQYF. In DNA, the CDR3 is TGTGCCAGCAGCCTCGGGGACAATCTCCAAGAGACCCAGTACTTC. The chain carries TRBV5-8 and TRBJ2-5, with D maybe TRBD1 (6 bases). The CDR3 contains 15 residues. The V end was cut by 4 bases, the J end by 1 base, with 14 bases between. The germline CDR1 and CDR2 sequences are SGHTS and YDEGEE.

The chain employs TRBV6-2 or TRBV6-3 and TRBJ2-7; 12 bases fit TRBD2. V lost 4 bases and J lost 7; bases outside the gene matches: 2. The V gene's germline CDR1 is MNHEY and CDR2 SVGEGT. The CDR3 consists of 13 residues. The CDR3 loop reads CASSSTSGSEQYF. CDR3 DNA: TGTGCCAGCAGTTCGACTAGCGGGAGTGAGCAGTACTTC.

V usage is TRBV20-1 and J usage is TRBJ1-5; a weak D match, TRBD1 (5 bases). The V end was cut by 3 bases, the J end by 4 bases, with 16 bases between. Looked up from germline, CDR1 is DFQATT and CDR2 is SNEGSKA (reference sequence). The CDR3 covers 15 residues. CDR3 nucleotides: TGCAGTGCTAGTCAGGGCCAGGCGGGAAATCAGCCCCAGCATTTT. Encoded protein: CSASQGQAGNQPQHF.

This chain links TRBV12-3 or TRBV12-4 with TRBJ2-7; D ambiguous. The CDR3 sequence is 12 residues long. Trimming took 6 bases from V and 4 from J, leaving 10 bases between them. The CDR3, as DNA: TGTGCCAGCAGCCCGAGTCCGTACGAGCAGTACTTC. It translates to CASSPSPYEQYF.

This clone was observed a few times. The chain uses TRBV19 and TRBJ2-3; 9 bases align to TRBD1. V gave up 9 bases and J gave up 0 bases; unmatched junction bases: 13. Germline CDR1 reads LNHDA; CDR2 reads SQIVND (reference sequence). This CDR3 spans 17 amino acids. In nucleotides, the CDR3 is TGTGCCAGCGCGGGACAGGGTAAAGTGACTAGCACAGATACGCAGTATTTT. This sequence encodes CASAGQGKVTSTDTQYF.